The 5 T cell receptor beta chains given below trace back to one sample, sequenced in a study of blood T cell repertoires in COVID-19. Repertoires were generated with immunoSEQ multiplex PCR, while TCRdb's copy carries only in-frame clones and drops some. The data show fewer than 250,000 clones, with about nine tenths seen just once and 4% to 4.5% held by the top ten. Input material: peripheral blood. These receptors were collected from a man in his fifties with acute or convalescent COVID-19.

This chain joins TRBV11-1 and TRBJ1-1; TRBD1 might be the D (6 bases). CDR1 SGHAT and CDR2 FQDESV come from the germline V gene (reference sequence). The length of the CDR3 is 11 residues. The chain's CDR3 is CATNRDTEAFF. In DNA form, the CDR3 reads TGTGCTACTAACAGGGACACTGAAGCTTTCTTT.

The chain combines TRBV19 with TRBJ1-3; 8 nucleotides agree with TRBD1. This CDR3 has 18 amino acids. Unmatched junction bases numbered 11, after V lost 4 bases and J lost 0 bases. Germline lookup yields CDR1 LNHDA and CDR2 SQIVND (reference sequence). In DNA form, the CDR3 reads TGTGCCAGTAGTAGAGGACAGGGACGAGGAATCTCTGGAAACACCATATATTTT. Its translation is CASSRGQGRGISGNTIYF. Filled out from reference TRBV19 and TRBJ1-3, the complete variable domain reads DGGITQSPKYLFRKEGQNVTLSCEQNLNHDAMYWYRQDPGQGLRLIYYSQIVNDFQKGDIAEGYSVSREKKESFPLTVTSAQKNPTAFYLCASSRGQGRGISGNTIYFGEGSWLTVV.

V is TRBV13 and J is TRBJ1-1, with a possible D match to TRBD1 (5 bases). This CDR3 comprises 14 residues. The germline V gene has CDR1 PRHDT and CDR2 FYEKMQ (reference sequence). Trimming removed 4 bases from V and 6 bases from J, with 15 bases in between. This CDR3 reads CASSSTTVGPEAFF. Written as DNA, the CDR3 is TGTGCCAGCAGCTCAACGACAGTTGGCCCTGAAGCTTTCTTT. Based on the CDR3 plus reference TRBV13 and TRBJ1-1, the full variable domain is AAGVIQSPRHLIKEKRETATLKCYPIPRHDTVYWYQQGPGQDPQFLISFYEKMQSDKGSIPDRFSAQQFSDYHSELNMSSLELGDSALYFCASSSTTVGPEAFFGQGTRLTVV.

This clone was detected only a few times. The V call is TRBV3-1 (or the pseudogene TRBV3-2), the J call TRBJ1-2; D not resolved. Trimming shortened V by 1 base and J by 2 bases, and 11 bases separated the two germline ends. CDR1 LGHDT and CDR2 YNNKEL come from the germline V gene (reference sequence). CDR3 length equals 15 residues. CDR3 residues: CASSQGLARNYGYTF. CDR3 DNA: TGTGCCAGCAGCCAAGGGCTAGCGCGGAACTATGGCTACACCTTC.

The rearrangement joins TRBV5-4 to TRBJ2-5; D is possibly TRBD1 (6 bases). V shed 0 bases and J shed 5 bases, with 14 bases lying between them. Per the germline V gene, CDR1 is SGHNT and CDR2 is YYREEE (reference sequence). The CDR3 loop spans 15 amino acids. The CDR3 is CASSLGQGIGETQYF. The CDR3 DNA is TGTGCCAGCAGCTTGGGGCAGGGGATTGGGGAGACCCAGTACTTC. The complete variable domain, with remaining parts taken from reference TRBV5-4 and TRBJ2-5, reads ETGVTQSPTHLIKTRGQQVTLRCSSQSGHNTVSWYQQALGQGPQFIFQYYREEENGRGNFPPRFSGLQFPNYSSELNVNALELDDSALYLCASSLGQGIGETQYFGPGTRLLVL.